These 25 T cell receptor beta chains were sequenced from one sample in a study of blood T cell repertoires in COVID-19. Clones were read by immunoSEQ multiplex PCR, and TCRdb kept only the in-frame ones, dropping some. Among some 50,000 clones listed, 86% were seen once. The sample comprised peripheral blood. The receptors here all came from a man in his forties with active COVID-19.

The chain joins TRBV19 to TRBJ1-5, with D possibly matching TRBD1 (6 bases). Germline V gives CDR1 LNHDA, CDR2 SQIVND (reference sequence). V was pared by 6 bases and J by 6 bases, with 18 bases between. There are 15 residues in the CDR3. CDR3 coding DNA: TGTGCCAGTAGGCCGATTCAGGGGACGGGTCAGCCCCAGCATTTT. It translates to CASRPIQGTGQPQHF.

The chain has TRBV28 and TRBJ2-7; TRBD2 aligns across 13 bases. Germline assignment: CDR1 MDHEN and CDR2 SYDVKM. This CDR3 is 16 amino acids long. The trim removed 2 bases at V and 4 bases at J, leaving 5 bases unmatched. The DNA for the CDR3 is TGTGCCAGCAGTTTACAGGGACTAGCGGGAACTTACGAGCAGTACTTC. Protein: CASSLQGLAGTYEQYF.

The chain combines TRBV6-5 with TRBJ2-7; perhaps TRBD1 as D (6 bases). The V gene's germline CDR1 is MNHEY and CDR2 SVGAGI. The V gene lost 5 bases and the J gene lost 2 bases, with 13 bases spanning the gap. The CDR3 extends over 14 amino acids. The CDR3 sequence: CASSRGTDTYEQYF. CDR3 nucleotides: TGTGCCAGCAGTAGGGGGACGGATACCTACGAGCAGTACTTC.

The V and J genes are TRBV20-1 and TRBJ1-2, with D possibly TRBD1 on 5 matching bases. This CDR3 comprises 14 residues. CDR1 and CDR2 (germline): DFQATT, SNEGSKA (reference sequence). Trimming removed 3 bases at V and 0 bases at J, with 11 bases between. The CDR3 spells CSASGGGANYGYTF. The CDR3 DNA follows: TGCAGTGCTAGTGGGGGAGGGGCTAACTATGGCTACACCTTC.

CDR3 nucleotide sequence: TGTGCCAGCAGCGCGGGAGGGGGCGAGACCTATGGCTACACCTTC. Protein: CASSAGGGETYGYTF. The rearrangement links TRBV9 to TRBJ1-2; 7 nucleotides agree with TRBD1. CDR3 size: 15 residues. The V gene's germline CDR1 is SGDLS and CDR2 YYNGEE. V was clipped by 3 bases and J by 4 bases; unmatched bases: 9.

The chain has TRBV19 and TRBJ2-1, with 9 bases fitting TRBD2. V lost 3 bases to trimming and J lost 5 bases; unmatched junction nucleotides: 11. Germline loops: CDR1 LNHDA, CDR2 SQIVND (reference sequence). The CDR3 has 17 residues. CDR3: CASSITAGGRADNEQFF. CDR3 bases: TGTGCCAGTAGTATCACCGCGGGCGGGAGGGCCGACAATGAGCAGTTCTTC.

The V and J genes are TRBV5-1 and TRBJ2-7; 7 bases are shared with TRBD2. Germline V gene lookup returns CDR1 SGHRS and CDR2 YFSETQ. The CDR3 runs 14 residues. V was pared by 3 bases and J by 2 bases, with 5 bases of the junction left unmatched. The CDR3 here is CASSSGGPAYEQYF. CDR3 DNA: TGCGCCAGCAGCTCGGGGGGACCTGCCTACGAGCAGTACTTC.

The J gene is TRBJ2-1, the V gene TRBV25-1; 11 bases map to TRBD2. Trimming took 3 bases from V and 7 from J; bases not matched to a gene: 14. In germline, CDR1 is MGHDK, CDR2 SYGVNS. The CDR3 is 18 residues long. The CDR3 DNA reads TGTGCCAGCAGTGAGGGCAAATACGGGACTAGCGGAACGAATGAGCAGTTCTTC. Amino acids: CASSEGKYGTSGTNEQFF.

CDR3 in amino acids: CASSHPSNTGELFF. The CDR3 DNA reads as TGCGCCAGCAGCCACCCCTCCAACACCGGGGAGCTGTTTTTT. The chain links TRBV4-1 to TRBJ2-2; unclear D gene. Germline lookup yields CDR1 MGHRA and CDR2 YSYEKL. The V gene lost 3 bases and the J gene lost 2 bases, with 7 bases spanning the gap. The CDR3 extends over 14 amino acids.

The V call is TRBV27, the J call TRBJ2-7; D may be TRBD1 (6 bases). The CDR3 is 17 amino acids. The ends were cut back, 4 bases at V and 1 base at J, with 20 bases in the middle. CDR1 and CDR2 (germline): MNHEY, SMNVEV (reference sequence). CDR3 sequence reads: CASSSSEPGDGSYEQYF. Here the CDR3 DNA reads TGTGCCAGCAGTTCCTCTGAACCAGGGGATGGGTCCTACGAGCAGTACTTC.

This chain links TRBV10-3 with TRBJ2-7; the D gene is possibly TRBD1 (6 bases). The CDR3 covers 14 residues. Trimming removed 4 bases from V and 3 bases from J, with 13 bases in between. From germline, CDR1 is ENHRY and CDR2 SYGVKD. CDR3 protein: CAISGGTRYYEQYF. Written as DNA, the CDR3 is TGTGCCATCAGTGGGGGGACAAGATACTACGAGCAGTACTTC.

The chain employs TRBV11-3 and TRBJ2-1, with 7 nucleotides matching TRBD1. Looked up from germline, CDR1 is SGHNT and CDR2 is YENEEA. The CDR3 is 15 residues long. Unmatched junction bases numbered 10, after V lost 5 bases and J lost 6 bases. The CDR3 bases are TGTGCCAGCAGCCGGGTGAGACAGGGATCCAATGAGCAGTTCTTC. This translates into CASSRVRQGSNEQFF.

The V gene is TRBV11-1, the J gene TRBJ2-3; D perhaps matches TRBD1 (5 bases). CDR1 SGHAT and CDR2 FQDESV come from the germline V gene (reference sequence). The CDR3 covers 16 residues. V gave up 5 bases and J gave up 0 bases, with 15 bases separating them. CDR3 in amino acids: CASSPKQASSTDTQYF. The CDR3 DNA is TGTGCCAGCAGCCCCAAACAGGCCTCTAGCACAGATACGCAGTATTTT.

The rearrangement links TRBV5-6 to TRBJ1-5, with unresolved D. The CDR3 spans 12 residues. V was trimmed by 7 bases and J by 5 bases, leaving 10 bases between them. From germline, CDR1 is SGHDT and CDR2 YYEEEE. Written as DNA, the CDR3 is TGTGCCAGCTCAAGGCGGGATCAGCCCCAGCATTTT. Encoded protein: CASSRRDQPQHF.

V and J are TRBV5-5 and TRBJ1-5; TRBD1 agrees at 7 bases. The length of the CDR3 is 15 residues. The V gene's germline CDR1 is SGHKS and CDR2 YYEKEE (reference sequence). The junction had 5 bases not matched to a gene; V was cut back by 4 bases and J by 1 base. CDR3 region: CASSRTGVSNQPQHF. The CDR3 nucleotides are TGTGCCAGCAGCCGAACAGGGGTGAGCAATCAGCCCCAGCATTTT.

The rearrangement uses TRBV7-3 and TRBJ2-1; D is possibly TRBD1 (6 bases). V was trimmed by 1 base and J by 3 bases, leaving 13 bases between them. Germline CDR1 and CDR2: SGHTA and FQGTGA. The CDR3 runs to 16 residues. CDR3 sequence: CASSLRGPAFYNEQFF. Here the CDR3 DNA reads TGTGCCAGCAGCTTAAGGGGGCCAGCTTTCTACAATGAGCAGTTCTTC.

The chain is built from TRBV2 and TRBJ1-2; perhaps TRBD1 as D (6 bases). V was cut by 6 bases and J by 13 bases, with 24 bases left in between. Germline-derived CDR1 and CDR2 are SNHLY and FYNNEI. The CDR3 consists of 14 residues. CDR3 nucleotides: TGTGCCAGCAGCGATACCCGACTGACAGGCAAAATCACCTTC. Amino acids: CASSDTRLTGKITF. The full variable domain, completed using reference TRBV2 and TRBJ1-2, is EPEVTQTPSHQVTQMGQEVILRCVPISNHLYFYWYRQILGQKVEFLVSFYNNEISEKSEIFDDQFSVERPDGSNFTLKIRSTKLEDSAMYFCASSDTRLTGKITFGSGTRLTVV.

There are a few counts of this clone. J is TRBJ2-3 and V is TRBV9; unclear D gene. V shed 4 bases and J shed 2 bases, with 14 bases lying between them. The CDR3 is 15 residues long. Germline lookup yields CDR1 SGDLS and CDR2 YYNGEE. The CDR3 spells CASSITLQHTDTQYF. Here the CDR3 DNA reads TGTGCCAGCAGCATAACTCTACAGCACACAGATACGCAGTATTTT. Complete variable domain (other parts from reference TRBV9 and TRBJ2-3): DSGVTQTPKHLITATGQRVTLRCSPRSGDLSVYWYQQSLDQGLQFLIQYYNGEERAKGNILERFSAQQFPDLHSELNLSSLELGDSALYFCASSITLQHTDTQYFGPGTRLTVL.

The chain uses TRBV5-1 and TRBJ2-1; D uncertain. The V gene's germline CDR1 is SGHRS and CDR2 YFSETQ. Trimming took 4 bases from V and 7 from J, leaving 18 bases between them. This CDR3 has 15 residues. DNA for the CDR3: TGCGCCAGCAGCCGTGAGCCTCCGGCCAGGAATGAGCAGTTCTTC. Its translation is CASSREPPARNEQFF.

The rearrangement links TRBV6-5 to TRBJ1-2; possible D gene TRBD1, 5 bases. This CDR3 has 14 residues. CDR1 is MNHEY and CDR2 is SVGAGI in the germline V gene. The V end was cut by 6 bases, the J end by 2 bases, with 13 bases between. The CDR3 DNA follows: TGTGCCAGCAGCCGCGGGGGGACGAACTATGGCTACACCTTC. Its translation: CASSRGGTNYGYTF.

The chain carries TRBV30 and TRBJ1-5; D unresolved. CDR3 size: 12 residues. Trimming took off 4 bases at V and 4 bases at J, with 8 bases between the two ends. CDR1 and CDR2 (germline): GTSNPN, SVGIG (reference sequence). CDR3 bases: TGTGCCTGGAACGGGTATAATCAGCCCCAGCATTTT. Translated, it gives CAWNGYNQPQHF.

The CDR3 here is CAWSVGKGGGFF. The CDR3 bases are TGTGCCTGGAGTGTGGGAAAGGGAGGCGGTTTCTTT. V gene TRBV30 combines with J gene TRBJ1-1; D is unresolved. Trimming removed 0 bases at V and 13 bases at J, with 15 bases between. The CDR3 loop spans 12 amino acids. The V gene's germline CDR1 is GTSNPN and CDR2 SVGIG (reference sequence).

This chain uses TRBV14 with TRBJ2-7; 7 positions match TRBD1. The CDR3 loop spans 14 amino acids. Germline V lookup: CDR1 SGHDN, CDR2 FVKESK. V trimming: 3 bases; J trimming: 5 bases; junction bases outside the gene matches: 7. The chain's CDR3 is CASSQLDRRHEQYF. The CDR3 coding sequence is TGTGCCAGCAGCCAGTTGGACAGGAGGCACGAGCAGTACTTC.

This rearrangement joins TRBV18 to TRBJ1-1; 7 bases are a match to TRBD1. The CDR3 contains 14 residues. J lost 1 base, V lost 4 bases, and 3 bases had no gene match. Germline CDR1 and CDR2: KGHSH and LQKENI. The CDR3 is CASSRDRQNTEAFF. CDR3 bases: TGTGCCAGCTCACGGGACAGACAGAACACTGAAGCTTTCTTT. Using reference TRBV18 and TRBJ1-1 for the parts outside the CDR3, the full variable domain is NAGVMQNPRHLVRRRGQEARLRCSPMKGHSHVYWYRQLPEEGLKFMVYLQKENIIDESGMPKERFSAEFPKEGPSILRIQQVVRGDSAAYFCASSRDRQNTEAFFGQGTRLTVV.

The chain links TRBV28 to TRBJ1-2; weak D call: TRBD1 (5 bases). This CDR3 is built from 13 residues. CDR1 and CDR2 (germline): MDHEN, SYDVKM. Trimming shortened V by 5 bases and J by 2 bases, and 9 bases separated the two germline ends. CDR3 DNA: TGTGCCAGCAGTCCTGGACAAAACTATGGCTACACCTTC. Translation gives CASSPGQNYGYTF.